The 22 T cell receptor beta chains given below trace back to one sample, sequenced in a study of naive and memory T cell subsets. These receptors' antigens are unknown. Overall study results and limits: A few larger clonotypes appeared in naive repertoires, especially CD8, possibly memory cells re-expressing CD45RA.

The beta constant-region primer was an equimolar mix of two oligonucleotides covering TRBC1 and TRBC2. The ligated cDNA underwent four PCR rounds using SP2 and nested alpha and beta constant-region primers. Each CDR3 protein gets one entry after TCRdb re-called the UMI-ligation and nested PCR reads with MiXCR. The profile shows roughly 99,000 distinct CDR3 sequences, about 10% of them singletons. Source material: naive CD4+ T cells from blood. These receptor sequences come from a human donor in good health.

This clonotype was detected only a few times. This chain connects TRBV6-2 or TRBV6-3 to TRBJ2-1, with 8 positions matching TRBD2. Germline V CDR1 and CDR2: MNHEY, SVGEGT. The CDR3 contains 15 residues. The V and J ends lost 5 bases and 0 bases, in that order; junction bases with no gene match: 3. The CDR3 loop reads CASSPGGASYNEQFF. The CDR3 nucleotides are TGTGCCAGCAGTCCCGGGGGGGCCTCCTACAATGAGCAGTTCTTC.

Ten or more counts support this clonotype. This chain connects TRBV19 to TRBJ2-1, with D possibly matching TRBD1 (6 bases). Germline V CDR1 and CDR2: LNHDA, SQIVND (reference sequence). The V gene lost 0 bases and the J gene lost 9 bases, with 15 bases spanning the gap. CDR3 length equals 15 residues. The CDR3 reads CASSIDPGTWGEQFF. The DNA for the CDR3 is TGTGCCAGTAGTATAGATCCCGGGACATGGGGTGAGCAGTTCTTC.

The chain couples TRBV28 to TRBJ2-7, with D possibly matching TRBD1 (5 bases). The CDR3 has 11 residues. V lost 6 bases, J lost 2 bases, and 5 bases lay in between. Germline V gene lookup returns CDR1 MDHEN and CDR2 SYDVKM. CDR3 sequence reads: CASRGPYEQYF. Here the CDR3 DNA reads TGTGCCAGCAGGGGGCCCTACGAGCAGTACTTC.

There are a few counts of this clonotype. V usage is TRBV13 and J usage is TRBJ2-1; perhaps TRBD2 as D (5 bases). V gave up 7 bases and J gave up 8 bases, with 15 bases separating them. Germline V CDR1 and CDR2: PRHDT, FYEKMQ (reference sequence). There are 13 residues in the CDR3. The CDR3: CASKRRPEDEQFF. In nucleotides, the CDR3 is TGTGCCAGCAAGCGGAGACCTGAGGATGAGCAGTTCTTC.

This clonotype was recorded at least ten times. The V and J genes are TRBV7-2 and TRBJ2-4; D may be TRBD1 or TRBD2 (6 bases each). Trimming stripped 6 bases from V and 6 bases from J, with 15 bases between. The CDR3 length is 14 residues. Germline CDR1 reads SGHTA; CDR2 reads FQGNSA. The CDR3 region has the DNA TGTGCCAGCAGGGCCCGGGGGCCTGGAAACATTCAGTACTTC. Translating gives CASRARGPGNIQYF.

Only a few counts were recorded for this clonotype. V usage is TRBV7-3 and J usage is TRBJ2-2, with D unresolved. The V and J ends lost 1 base and 6 bases respectively, with 12 bases between them. The germline V gene has CDR1 SGHTA and CDR2 FQGTGA. The length of the CDR3 is 15 residues. The CDR3 nucleotides read TGTGCCAGCAGCTTAAATGGGATCGTATCCGGGGAGCTGTTTTTT. Translation gives CASSLNGIVSGELFF.

This clonotype was seen at least ten times. This chain uses TRBV11-2 with TRBJ2-1; D not resolved. Germline loops: CDR1 SGHAT, CDR2 FQNNGV. V lost 0 bases and J 3 bases, leaving 15 bases between the germline ends. The CDR3 is made up of 17 amino acids. The CDR3: CASSLEESPAHYNEQFF. The CDR3 nucleotides read TGTGCCAGCAGCTTAGAAGAATCTCCCGCCCACTACAATGAGCAGTTCTTC.

The chain carries TRBV29-1 and TRBJ2-3, with 8 bases fitting TRBD2. Trimming removed 4 bases from V and 3 bases from J; junction bases left unmatched: 6. CDR1 is SQVTM and CDR2 is ANQGSEA in the germline V gene. The CDR3 spans 14 residues. CDR3 bases: TGCAGCGTTGTCGGCAGCGGGGGTACAGATACGCAGTATTTT. Amino acids: CSVVGSGGTDTQYF.

There are many counts of this clonotype. This chain joins TRBV20-1 and TRBJ2-7; possibly TRBD2 for D (6 bases). The V gene lost 0 bases and the J gene lost 1 base, with 13 bases spanning the gap. Germline CDR1 and CDR2: DFQATT and SNEGSKA (reference sequence). This CDR3 region has 15 residues. The CDR3 protein is CSARDLAGLSYEQYF. The CDR3 coding sequence is TGCAGTGCTAGAGATCTGGCGGGATTATCCTACGAGCAGTACTTC.

The chain couples TRBV6-5 to TRBJ1-5; weak D call: TRBD1 (5 bases). The CDR3 is 15 amino acids. V lost 6 bases to trimming and J lost 6 bases, with 18 bases between them. The germline CDR1 and CDR2 sequences are MNHEY and SVGAGI. DNA for the CDR3: TGTGCCAGCAGAACGAGCAGGGCCGGCAGTCAGCCCCAGCATTTT. This gives the protein CASRTSRAGSQPQHF.

The V call is TRBV20-1, the J call TRBJ1-5; 7 nucleotides align to TRBD1. There are 13 residues in the CDR3. The junction had 4 bases not matched to a gene; V was cut back by 4 bases and J by 4 bases. Germline V CDR1 and CDR2: DFQATT, SNEGSKA (reference sequence). The CDR3 loop reads CSANDRVNQPQHF. CDR3 sequence (DNA): TGCAGTGCTAACGACAGGGTAAATCAGCCCCAGCATTTT.

This chain links TRBV12-3 or TRBV12-4 with TRBJ1-5; the D gene is possibly TRBD1 (6 bases). V lost 6 bases and J 4 bases, leaving 16 bases between the germline ends. There are 15 residues in the CDR3. CDR3 residues: CASSLQGTRNQPQHF. CDR3 DNA: TGTGCCAGCAGCCTGCAGGGGACGAGGAATCAGCCCCAGCATTTT.

This clonotype came up many times. V is TRBV11-3 and J is TRBJ1-2; D might be TRBD1 (5 bases). Between the trimmed V and J ends, which lost 4 bases and 5 bases, there was a span of 11 bases. CDR1 is SGHNT and CDR2 is YENEEA in the germline V gene. The CDR3 extends over 13 amino acids. This chain's CDR3 is CASSSAGWYGYTF. For the CDR3, the DNA is TGTGCCAGCAGCTCCGCAGGGTGGTATGGCTACACCTTC.

This clonotype has more than one count but fewer than ten. The rearrangement joins TRBV12-3 or TRBV12-4 to TRBJ1-4, with D hard to call. The CDR3 is 13 residues long. The germline V and J ends were trimmed by 3 bases and 8 bases, with 10 bases remaining between them. CDR3 region: CASSFAGLEKLFF. CDR3 nucleotide sequence: TGTGCCAGCAGTTTTGCCGGTCTCGAAAAACTGTTTTTT.

The rearrangement joins TRBV19 to TRBJ2-5; 7 nucleotides agree with TRBD1. Germline lookup yields CDR1 LNHDA and CDR2 SQIVND (reference sequence). This CDR3 is built from 12 residues. The V gene end was trimmed by 7 bases and the J gene end by 5 bases; junction bases not matched to a gene: 4. CDR3 coding DNA: TGTGCCAGTAAAGACAGGGCGGAGACCCAGTACTTC. It is translated as CASKDRAETQYF.

At least ten counts were recorded for this clonotype. The V gene is TRBV27, the J gene TRBJ2-7, with 8 bases identical to TRBD2. The CDR3 runs to 15 residues. Germline CDR1 is MNHEY and CDR2 is SMNVEV (reference sequence). Trimming took 0 bases from V and 4 from J; bases not matched to a gene: 5. The CDR3 spells CASSLSAGDPYEQYF. CDR3 bases: TGTGCCAGCAGTTTATCAGCGGGAGATCCATACGAGCAGTACTTC.

CDR3 sequence: CASSPLGGLPPYEQYF. The CDR3 DNA follows: TGTGCCAGCAGCCCTCTAGGGGGCCTGCCCCCCTACGAGCAGTACTTC. The chain recombines TRBV12-3 or TRBV12-4 with TRBJ2-7, with 7 nucleotides matching TRBD1. The CDR3 sequence is 16 residues long. V lost 6 bases to trimming and J lost 2 bases; unmatched junction nucleotides: 13.

The chain is built from TRBV19 and TRBJ2-7, with D hard to call. The CDR3 contains 9 residues. V lost 11 bases, J lost 3 bases, and 5 bases lay in between. The germline gives CDR1 LNHDA, CDR2 SQIVND (reference sequence). The CDR3 protein is CALYYEQYF. CDR3 in DNA: TGTGCCCTTTACTACGAGCAGTACTTC.

This clonotype was seen only a few times. This chain connects TRBV5-1 to TRBJ1-1; D gene uncertain. CDR1 and CDR2 from the germline V gene are SGHRS and YFSETQ. CDR3 size: 17 residues. Trimming cost V 0 bases and J 1 base, with 16 bases left between them. The CDR3 region has the DNA TGCGCCAGCAGCTTGGCTAAGTCGGGGTGGGGGAACACTGAAGCTTTCTTT. It yields the protein CASSLAKSGWGNTEAFF. Full variable domain (rest looked up from reference TRBV5-1 and TRBJ1-1): KAGVTQTPRYLIKTRGQQVTLSCSPISGHRSVSWYQQTPGQGLQFLFEYFSETQRNKGNFPGRFSGRQFSNSRSEMNVSTLELGDSALYLCASSLAKSGWGNTEAFFGQGTRLTVV.

This clonotype was observed at least ten times. The chain uses TRBV28 and TRBJ2-2; D unclear. The CDR3 consists of 15 residues. The V gene lost 1 base and the J gene lost 4 bases, with 10 bases spanning the gap. Germline values: CDR1 MDHEN, CDR2 SYDVKM. The CDR3 region has the DNA TGTGCCAGCAGTTTATTCCGGGCTCTCACCGGGGAGCTGTTTTTT. Translation: CASSLFRALTGELFF.

This chain links TRBV18 with TRBJ1-2, with a weak D call TRBD1 (5 bases). The CDR3 consists of 16 residues. The germline V gene encodes CDR1 KGHSH and CDR2 LQKENI. The germline V and J ends were trimmed by 6 bases and 2 bases, with 19 bases remaining between them. CDR3 loop: CASSPSDSGDNYGYTF. DNA of the CDR3: TGTGCCAGCTCCCCCAGCGATTCGGGGGACAACTATGGCTACACCTTC.

The table lists this clonotype with a few counts. This sequence joins TRBV19 and TRBJ1-2, with a tentative D call TRBD1 (5 bases). CDR3 size: 14 residues. Germline CDR1 and CDR2: LNHDA and SQIVND (reference sequence). Trimming took 5 bases from V and 7 from J, leaving 17 bases between them. The CDR3: CASSLKPRDGGYTF. DNA for the CDR3: TGTGCCAGTAGTCTCAAGCCAAGGGACGGTGGCTACACCTTC.